Presented here are 20 T cell receptor beta chains from one specimen sequenced in a study of cytotoxic CD8 clonotypes in ibrutinib-treated CLL. TCRdb's copy holds only in-frame clones and misses some; the assay was immunoSEQ multiplex PCR. The table records around 97,000 clones, about 72% of them present only once. This specimen consisted of PBMCs, obtained after 12 months of ibrutinib treatment. These receptors were obtained from a human donor with chronic lymphocytic leukemia.

This chain joins TRBV7-6 and TRBJ2-2, with D possibly called TRBD1 or TRBD2 (5 bases each). Deletions cut 5 bases from V and 10 bases from J, with 14 bases between. Germline CDR1 is SGHVS and CDR2 is FNYEAQ. The CDR3 runs 13 residues. DNA of the CDR3: TGTGCCAGCAGCGACGGGACGGACGAGGAGCTGTTTTTT. It specifies CASSDGTDEELFF. Full variable domain (missing parts from reference TRBV7-6 and TRBJ2-2): GAGVSQSPRYKVTKRGQDVALRCDPISGHVSLYWYRQALGQGPEFLTYFNYEAQQDKSGLPNDRFSAERPEGSISTLTIQRTEQRDSAMYRCASSDGTDEELFFGEGSRLTVL.

This clone was seen more than once but under ten times. V usage is TRBV9 and J usage is TRBJ2-1, with TRBD1 matching over 8 bases. With V trimmed by 3 bases and J by 3 bases, 20 bases remained unmatched. CDR1 and CDR2 (germline): SGDLS, YYNGEE. The CDR3 is 20 amino acids. The DNA of the CDR3 is TGTGCCAGCAGCGCTCAATTCTCGTATCAGGGGGCGAATAACTACAATGAGCAGTTCTTC. This translates into CASSAQFSYQGANNYNEQFF.

The V and J genes are TRBV6-4 and TRBJ2-5; the D call may be TRBD1 or TRBD2 (5 bases each). Germline V CDR1 and CDR2: MRHNA, SNTAGT. The V end lost 7 bases, the J end lost 7 bases, and 13 bases lay between the germline ends. The CDR3 is made up of 12 amino acids. The CDR3 bases are TGTGCCAGCACCGGGGACGGTGGGACCCAGTACTTC. Translated, it gives CASTGDGGTQYF.

This clone was seen only once. This chain connects TRBV12-5 to TRBJ1-1; weak D call: TRBD1 (5 bases). This CDR3 has 12 amino acids. CDR1 and CDR2 from the germline V gene are LGHNT and FRNRAP. V gave up 7 bases and J gave up 7 bases, with 13 bases separating them. The CDR3 here is CASALQAVEAFF. CDR3 DNA: TGTGCTAGTGCCTTACAGGCTGTTGAAGCTTTCTTT.

V is TRBV7-9 and J is TRBJ2-3; the D gene is possibly TRBD1 (7 bases). Per the germline V gene, CDR1 is SEHNR and CDR2 is FQNEAQ (reference sequence). The germline V and J ends were trimmed by 4 bases and 0 bases, with 17 bases remaining between them. The CDR3 sequence is 17 residues long. CDR3: CASSSRRGDSSTDTQYF. The CDR3 bases are TGTGCCAGCAGCTCCCGAAGGGGGGACAGTAGCACAGATACGCAGTATTTT.

The chain couples TRBV5-1 to TRBJ2-1, with D possibly TRBD2 on 5 matching bases. The CDR3 extends over 16 amino acids. CDR1 and CDR2 from the germline V gene are SGHRS and YFSETQ. The germline V and J ends were trimmed by 3 bases and 2 bases, with 15 bases remaining between them. DNA for the CDR3: TGCGCCAGCAGCTCTCAGTCTGCGGGTGCCTACAATGAGCAGTTCTTC. This gives the protein CASSSQSAGAYNEQFF.

The rearrangement links TRBV7-9 to TRBJ1-2; no clear D gene. Germline CDR1 SEHNR, CDR2 FQNEAQ (reference sequence). The V and J ends lost 1 base and 5 bases respectively, with 11 bases between them. This CDR3 has 14 amino acids. The DNA for the CDR3 is TGTGCCAGCAGCTTAGATCTTTCCCGTTATGGCTACACCTTC. Translation: CASSLDLSRYGYTF. Combining the CDR3 with reference TRBV7-9 and TRBJ1-2 gives the whole variable domain DTGVSQNPRHKITKRGQNVTFRCDPISEHNRLYWYRQTLGQGPEFLTYFQNEAQLEKSRLLSDRFSAERPKGSFSTLEIQRTEQGDSAMYLCASSLDLSRYGYTFGSGTRLTVV.

The rearrangement joins TRBV5-1 to TRBJ1-2, with a tentative D call TRBD1 (5 bases). CDR3 length: 15 amino acids. Germline V gene lookup returns CDR1 SGHRS and CDR2 YFSETQ. The V end lost 3 bases, the J end lost 4 bases, and 16 bases lay between the germline ends. DNA of the CDR3: TGCGCCAGCAGCTCATACAGCGGGGCCTCCTATGGCTACACCTTC. Encoded protein: CASSSYSGASYGYTF.

The J gene is TRBJ2-5, the V gene TRBV19; D remains ambiguous. CDR1 and CDR2 (germline): LNHDA, SQIVND (reference sequence). Trimming pared 3 bases from V and 1 base from J, leaving 3 bases between. This CDR3 spans 12 amino acids. CDR3 in amino acids: CASSITQETQYF. The CDR3 DNA sequence: TGTGCCAGTAGTATCACCCAAGAGACCCAGTACTTC.

The V and J genes are TRBV5-6 and TRBJ2-6; D unresolved. The CDR3 sequence is 14 residues long. Deletions cut 5 bases from V and 4 bases from J, with 10 bases between. CDR1 and CDR2 from the germline V gene are SGHDT and YYEEEE. CDR3 in amino acids: CASRTWVGANVLTF. Written as DNA, the CDR3 is TGTGCCAGCAGGACGTGGGTAGGGGCCAACGTCCTGACTTTC.

The V gene is TRBV5-6, the J gene TRBJ2-2, with D uncertain. Trimming took 4 bases from V and 4 from J, leaving 11 bases between them. CDR3 size: 14 residues. Germline loops: CDR1 SGHDT, CDR2 YYEEEE. The CDR3 region is CASSRDDVTGELFF. The CDR3 bases are TGTGCCAGCAGCCGAGACGACGTCACCGGGGAGCTGTTTTTT. The whole variable domain, remainder taken from reference TRBV5-6 and TRBJ2-2, is DAGVTQSPTHLIKTRGQQVTLRCSPKSGHDTVSWYQQALGQGPQFIFQYYEEEERQRGNFPDRFSGHQFPNYSSELNVNALLLGDSALYLCASSRDDVTGELFFGEGSRLTVL.

This clone came up once. The chain links TRBV2 to TRBJ2-3; 7 bases agree with TRBD1. After removal of 7 bases from V and 2 bases from J, the junction contained 9 bases not matched to a gene. The germline V gene has CDR1 SNHLY and CDR2 FYNNEI. This CDR3 is built from 15 residues. CDR3 coding DNA: TGTGCCAGCACACCCGACAGGGTCCCCACAGATACGCAGTATTTT. Protein sequence: CASTPDRVPTDTQYF.

J is TRBJ1-6 and V is TRBV5-6, with D possibly being TRBD1 (5 bases). CDR3 length: 15 amino acids. V lost 4 bases to trimming and J lost 3 bases, with 11 bases between them. CDR1 SGHDT and CDR2 YYEEEE come from the germline V gene. The chain's CDR3 is CASSRGMIYNSPLHF. The CDR3 nucleotides read TGTGCCAGCAGCCGGGGGATGATCTATAATTCACCCCTCCACTTT.

This chain connects TRBV19 to TRBJ1-3; tentative D call: TRBD1 (6 bases). The CDR3 totals 15 residues. The germline V gene encodes CDR1 LNHDA and CDR2 SQIVND (reference sequence). Trimming cost V 3 bases and J 0 bases, with 9 bases left between them. For the CDR3, the DNA is TGTGCCAGTAGTATCGGGACACGCTCTGGAAACACCATATATTTT. Translated, it gives CASSIGTRSGNTIYF. Combining the CDR3 with reference TRBV19 and TRBJ1-3 gives the whole variable domain DGGITQSPKYLFRKEGQNVTLSCEQNLNHDAMYWYRQDPGQGLRLIYYSQIVNDFQKGDIAEGYSVSREKKESFPLTVTSAQKNPTAFYLCASSIGTRSGNTIYFGEGSWLTVV.

This clone was found a few times. This chain connects TRBV30 to TRBJ1-4; maybe TRBD1 (5 bases). V was trimmed by 5 bases and J by 8 bases, leaving 18 bases between them. The CDR3 runs to 14 residues. The germline V gene has CDR1 GTSNPN and CDR2 SVGIG (reference sequence). Here the CDR3 reads CAWSPGPRTEKLFF. The CDR3 region has the DNA TGTGCCTGGTCCCCGGGACCCCGGACGGAAAAACTGTTTTTT.

The rearrangement links TRBV14 to TRBJ2-6, with D possibly matching TRBD2 (5 bases). The CDR3 covers 18 residues. The ends were cut back, 1 base at V and 5 bases at J, with 18 bases in the middle. Germline-derived CDR1 and CDR2 are SGHDN and FVKESK. The CDR3 loop reads CASSQAQSGVGRANVLTF. In DNA form, the CDR3 reads TGTGCCAGCAGCCAAGCCCAGAGTGGGGTCGGGAGGGCCAACGTCCTGACTTTC.

The rearrangement joins TRBV5-1 to TRBJ1-5, with 7 bases identical to TRBD1. CDR1 SGHRS and CDR2 YFSETQ come from the germline V gene. The CDR3 contains 16 residues. V lost 0 bases and J lost 1; bases outside the gene matches: 4. CDR3 in amino acids: CASSLGTGQSNQPQHF. Here the CDR3 DNA reads TGCGCCAGCAGCTTGGGGACAGGACAGAGCAATCAGCCCCAGCATTTT.

The gene calls are TRBV9 and TRBJ1-6; weak D call: TRBD1 (5 bases). Trimming took 3 bases from V and 5 from J, leaving 18 bases between them. The CDR3 loop spans 17 amino acids. Looked up from germline, CDR1 is SGDLS and CDR2 is YYNGEE. For the CDR3, the DNA is TGTGCCAGCAGCGGGAGGGTTTGGGTGGGGGATAATTCACCCCTCCACTTT. Translated, it gives CASSGRVWVGDNSPLHF.

V gene TRBV7-2 combines with J gene TRBJ2-1, with D unclear. This CDR3 is built from 11 residues. Germline V gene sequence: CDR1 SGHTA, CDR2 FQGNSA. The germline V and J ends were trimmed by 5 bases and 8 bases, with 7 bases remaining between them. The CDR3 sequence: CASSRTYEQFF. In nucleotides, the CDR3 is TGTGCCAGCAGCCGCACGTATGAGCAGTTCTTC.

The J gene is TRBJ2-5, the V gene TRBV14; D is unresolved. Germline assignment: CDR1 SGHDN and CDR2 FVKESK. V dropped 0 bases and J dropped 1 base, with 6 bases sitting between them. The CDR3 covers 14 residues. In DNA form, the CDR3 reads TGTGCCAGCAGCCAAGATAATCTCCAAGAGACCCAGTACTTC. Amino acid sequence: CASSQDNLQETQYF.